This TCR beta chain was documented in a study of memory CD4+ T cells and cytomegalovirus serostatus. About the research overall: Of the healthy Belgian adults, roughly ten were CMV seropositive and about 24 seronegative. Regarding the study as a whole: CD4+ memory repertoires contained about two fifths of the 164 reported CMV TCRbeta sequences. Median bootstrapped AUC for CMV status was approximately 0.95 originally, approximately 0.9 US-trained.

Single viable CD3+CD4+CD8-CD45RO+ cells were sorted as the memory CD4+ T cells. Donors' CMV status reflects serum IgG against pp150, pp28, p38, p52. Profiling relied on immunoSEQ multiplex PCR, and the TCRdb table lists in-frame clones only, not all of them. This table has about 57,000 clones, roughly 80% appearing once. With respect to this clone: Its antigen is undetermined.

The TCR originated in an adult in good health and CMV-seronegative. The sequencing input was memory CD4+ T cells from blood.

The CDR3 DNA follows: TGCAGCGTTGTAGGGGCGGGAGGGGGCGAGACCCAGTACTTC. As protein: CSVVGAGGGETQYF. The V call is TRBV29-1, the J call TRBJ2-5; 9 bases align to TRBD2. The CDR3 consists of 14 residues. With 4 bases clipped from V and 5 bases from J, the junction kept 8 bases outside the gene matches. Germline V gene sequence: CDR1 SQVTM, CDR2 ANQGSEA.